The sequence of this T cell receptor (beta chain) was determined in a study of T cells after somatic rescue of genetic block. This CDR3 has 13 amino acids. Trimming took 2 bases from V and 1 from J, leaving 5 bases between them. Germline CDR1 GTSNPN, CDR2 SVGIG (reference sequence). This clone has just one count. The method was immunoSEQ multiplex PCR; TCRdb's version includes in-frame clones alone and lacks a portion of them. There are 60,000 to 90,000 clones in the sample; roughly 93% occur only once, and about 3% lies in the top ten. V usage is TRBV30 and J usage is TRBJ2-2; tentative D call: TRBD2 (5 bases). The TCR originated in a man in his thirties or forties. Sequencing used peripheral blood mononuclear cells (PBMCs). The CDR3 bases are TGTGCCTGGAGTCGGGGGAACACCGGGGAGCTGTTTTTT. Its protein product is CAWSRGNTGELFF.